This TCR beta chain was profiled in a study of CD8 T cells in ankylosing spondylitis. TCRdb fed the 5' RACE reads into MiXCR, producing one record per CDR3 protein. The sample holds around 150,000 distinct CDR3 sequences; 15% to 20% are singletons and the top ten take roughly 7.7%. Trimming at V came to 10 bases and at J to 1 base, leaving 6 bases not matched to a gene. This CDR3 has 13 residues. From germline, CDR1 is ENHRY and CDR2 SYGVKD. This clonotype was counted ten times or more. The sequence derives from a male donor with ankylosing spondylitis or in good health (not recorded which). Sequences were obtained from blood, either unsorted or a sorted T cell fraction (not recorded which). V is TRBV10-3 and J is TRBJ1-2; 7 positions match TRBD1. CDR3 nucleotides: TGTGCCACCACCGACAGGGTTAACTATGGCTACACCTTC. It specifies CATTDRVNYGYTF.